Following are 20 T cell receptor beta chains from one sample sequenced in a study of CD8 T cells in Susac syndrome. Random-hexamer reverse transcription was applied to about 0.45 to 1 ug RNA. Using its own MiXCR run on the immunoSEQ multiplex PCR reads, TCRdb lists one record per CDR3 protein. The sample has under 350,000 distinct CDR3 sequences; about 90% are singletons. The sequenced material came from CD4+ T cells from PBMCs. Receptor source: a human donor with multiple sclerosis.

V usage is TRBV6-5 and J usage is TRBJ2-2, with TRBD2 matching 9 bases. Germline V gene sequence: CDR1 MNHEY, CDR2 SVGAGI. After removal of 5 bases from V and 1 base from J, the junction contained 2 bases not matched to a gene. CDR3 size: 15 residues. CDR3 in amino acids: CASSGSGGNTGELFF. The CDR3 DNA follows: TGTGCCAGCAGTGGTAGCGGGGGGAACACCGGGGAGCTGTTTTTT.

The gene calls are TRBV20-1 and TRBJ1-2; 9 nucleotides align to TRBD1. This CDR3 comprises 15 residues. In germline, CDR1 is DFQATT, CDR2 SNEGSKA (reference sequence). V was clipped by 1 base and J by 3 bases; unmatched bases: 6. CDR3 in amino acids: CSARVNRGLDYGYTF. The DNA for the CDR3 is TGCAGTGCTAGAGTAAACAGGGGGCTGGACTATGGCTACACCTTC.

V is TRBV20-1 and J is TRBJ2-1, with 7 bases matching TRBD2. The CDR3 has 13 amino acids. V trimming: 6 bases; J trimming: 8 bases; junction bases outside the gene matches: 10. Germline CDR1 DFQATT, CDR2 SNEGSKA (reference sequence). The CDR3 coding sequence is TGCAGTGCCGGACTCGGTGGGAGGGATGAGCAGTTCTTC. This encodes CSAGLGGRDEQFF.

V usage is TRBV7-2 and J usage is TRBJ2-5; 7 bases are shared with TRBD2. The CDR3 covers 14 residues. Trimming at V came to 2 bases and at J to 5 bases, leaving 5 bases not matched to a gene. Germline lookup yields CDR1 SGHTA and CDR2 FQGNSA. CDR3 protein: CASSLRRGGETQYF. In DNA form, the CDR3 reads TGTGCCAGCAGCTTACGAAGGGGAGGGGAGACCCAGTACTTC.

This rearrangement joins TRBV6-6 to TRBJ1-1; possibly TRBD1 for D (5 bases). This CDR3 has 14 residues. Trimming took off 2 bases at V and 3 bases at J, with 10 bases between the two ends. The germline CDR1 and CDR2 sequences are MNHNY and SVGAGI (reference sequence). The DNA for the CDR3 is TGTGCCAGCAGTTACGAAGGGGCGGACACTGAAGCTTTCTTT. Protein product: CASSYEGADTEAFF.

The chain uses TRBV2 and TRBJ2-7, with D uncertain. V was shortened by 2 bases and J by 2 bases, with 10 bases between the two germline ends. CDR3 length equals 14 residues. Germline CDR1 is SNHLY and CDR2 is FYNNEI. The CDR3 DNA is TGTGCCAGCAGTGAAAGTCTACTTACCTACGAGCAGTACTTC. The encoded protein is CASSESLLTYEQYF.

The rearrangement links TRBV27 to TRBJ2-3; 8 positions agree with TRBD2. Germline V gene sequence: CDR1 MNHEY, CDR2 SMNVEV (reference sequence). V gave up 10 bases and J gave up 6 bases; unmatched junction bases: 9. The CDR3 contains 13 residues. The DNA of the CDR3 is TGTGCCACCCGGGGGGGGGCGAGGGATACGCAGTATTTT. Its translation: CATRGGARDTQYF.

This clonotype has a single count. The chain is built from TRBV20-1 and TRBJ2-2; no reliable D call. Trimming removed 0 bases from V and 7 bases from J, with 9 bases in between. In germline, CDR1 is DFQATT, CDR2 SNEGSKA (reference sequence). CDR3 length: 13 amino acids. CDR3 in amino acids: CSARDPSLGELFF. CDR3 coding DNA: TGCAGTGCTAGAGATCCCTCCCTCGGGGAGCTGTTTTTT.

CDR3 coding DNA: TGTGCCAGTAGTATAAGGGGAGGTGAGACCCAGTACTTC. This gives the protein CASSIRGGETQYF. The rearrangement joins TRBV19 to TRBJ2-5; tentative D call: TRBD2 (6 bases). Germline CDR1 reads LNHDA; CDR2 reads SQIVND (reference sequence). This CDR3 has 13 residues. Trimming stripped 2 bases from V and 5 bases from J, with 9 bases between. Looking up the rest from reference TRBV19 and TRBJ2-5 gives the full variable domain: DGGITQSPKYLFRKEGQNVTLSCEQNLNHDAMYWYRQDPGQGLRLIYYSQIVNDFQKGDIAEGYSVSREKKESFPLTVTSAQKNPTAFYLCASSIRGGETQYFGPGTRLLVL.

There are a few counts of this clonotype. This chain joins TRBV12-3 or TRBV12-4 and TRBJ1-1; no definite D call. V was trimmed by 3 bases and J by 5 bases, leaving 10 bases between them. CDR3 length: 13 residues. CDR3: CASSLWGNTEAFF. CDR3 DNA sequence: TGTGCCAGCAGTTTGTGGGGTAATACTGAAGCTTTCTTT.

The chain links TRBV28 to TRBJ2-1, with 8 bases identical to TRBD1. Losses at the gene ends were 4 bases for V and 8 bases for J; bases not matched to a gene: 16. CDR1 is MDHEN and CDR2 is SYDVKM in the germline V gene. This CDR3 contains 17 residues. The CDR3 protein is CASSSPPGTGGSDEQFF. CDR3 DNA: TGTGCCAGCAGTTCTCCCCCCGGGACAGGTGGGTCGGATGAGCAGTTCTTC.

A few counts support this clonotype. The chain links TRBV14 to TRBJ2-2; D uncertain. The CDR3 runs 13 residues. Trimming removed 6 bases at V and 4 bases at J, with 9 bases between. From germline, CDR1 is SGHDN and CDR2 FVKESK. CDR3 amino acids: CASRGSPTGELFF. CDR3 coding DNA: TGTGCCAGCAGGGGCAGCCCCACCGGGGAGCTGTTTTTT.

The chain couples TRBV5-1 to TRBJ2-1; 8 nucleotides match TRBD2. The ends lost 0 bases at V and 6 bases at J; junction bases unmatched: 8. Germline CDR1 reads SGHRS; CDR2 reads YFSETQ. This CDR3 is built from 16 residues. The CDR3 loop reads CASSLGGGRRINEQFF. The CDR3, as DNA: TGCGCCAGCAGCTTGGGCGGGGGGCGGCGGATCAATGAGCAGTTCTTC.

CDR3 sequence reads: CASGQGNTIYF. In DNA form, the CDR3 reads TGTGCCTCGGGACAGGGAAACACCATATATTTT. The chain recombines TRBV30 with TRBJ1-3; 7 bases fit TRBD1. J gave up 4 bases and V 7 bases, and 1 base lay outside the gene matches. The germline V gene encodes CDR1 GTSNPN and CDR2 SVGIG (reference sequence). The CDR3 has 11 amino acids.

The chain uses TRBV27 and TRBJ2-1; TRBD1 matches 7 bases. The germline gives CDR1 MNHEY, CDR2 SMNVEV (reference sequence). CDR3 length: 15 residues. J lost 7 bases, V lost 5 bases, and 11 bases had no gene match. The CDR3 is CASSISRQGSNEQFF. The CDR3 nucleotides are TGTGCCAGCAGTATCTCAAGACAGGGTAGTAATGAGCAGTTCTTC.

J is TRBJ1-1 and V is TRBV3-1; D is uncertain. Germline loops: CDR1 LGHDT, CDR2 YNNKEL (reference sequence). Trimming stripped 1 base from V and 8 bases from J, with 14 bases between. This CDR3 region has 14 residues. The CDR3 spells CASSQGSGAREAFF. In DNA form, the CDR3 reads TGTGCCAGCAGCCAAGGATCGGGAGCCCGAGAAGCTTTCTTT.

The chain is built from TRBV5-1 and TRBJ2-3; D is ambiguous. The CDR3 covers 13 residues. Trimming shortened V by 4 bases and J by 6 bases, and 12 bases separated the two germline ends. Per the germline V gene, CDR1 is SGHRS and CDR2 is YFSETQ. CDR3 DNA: TGCGCCAGCAGCCCCTTCACCACGGATACGCAGTATTTT. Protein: CASSPFTTDTQYF.

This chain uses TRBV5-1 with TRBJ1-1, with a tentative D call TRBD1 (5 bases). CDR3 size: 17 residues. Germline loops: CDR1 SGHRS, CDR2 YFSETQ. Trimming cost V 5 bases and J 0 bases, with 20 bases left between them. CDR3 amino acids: CASSSRPSGTVNTEAFF. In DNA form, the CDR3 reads TGCGCCAGCAGTTCTCGGCCATCCGGGACGGTGAACACTGAAGCTTTCTTT.

The CDR3 DNA follows: TGTGCCAGCAGCTTAGGATCCCCAGCGGGGGGCACCGGGGAGCTGTTTTTT. Translating it yields CASSLGSPAGGTGELFF. The chain uses TRBV7-3 and TRBJ2-2, with 9 bases aligning to TRBD2. Germline V gene sequence: CDR1 SGHTA, CDR2 FQGTGA. This CDR3 is 17 amino acids long. J was trimmed by 4 bases and V by 2 bases; bases with no gene match: 8.

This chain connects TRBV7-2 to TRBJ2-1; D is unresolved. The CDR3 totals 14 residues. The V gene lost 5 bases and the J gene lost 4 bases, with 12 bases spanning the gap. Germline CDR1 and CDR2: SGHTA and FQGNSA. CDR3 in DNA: TGTGCCAGCAGCCCTCCCGTGCGATACAATGAGCAGTTCTTC. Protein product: CASSPPVRYNEQFF.